Sequencing of this TCR beta chain was carried out in a study of technical replicates of blood from a few donors. The assay was immunoSEQ multiplex PCR, and TCRdb's table has in-frame clones only and misses some. The sample records around 17,000 clones, under 90% being singletons. Germline assignment: CDR1 KGHSH and CDR2 LQKENI. The CDR3 length is 14 residues. Trimming cost V 3 bases and J 8 bases; bases outside gene matches: 4. The rearrangement joins TRBV18 to TRBJ1-2; 12 nucleotides line up with TRBD1. Sequenced input: PBMCs. The TCR originated in a human donor in good health. Some clones in this sample may be carry-over from other donors' samples. CDR3 loop: CASSPGQGARGYTF. In DNA, the CDR3 is TGTGCCAGCTCACCGGGACAGGGGGCGAGGGGCTACACCTTC.